A single T cell receptor beta chain is shown here with its context. The target of this receptor is not known. No quality values exist for individual bases; no much larger clone is one base distant. The sample comes from a study of shared clonotypes between healthy human individuals (dated by TCRdb to the early 2020s). Notes on the research overall: The cohort comprised two women and three men aged 18 to 49 years. For each donor, CD4 naive and CD4 memory were each given three plates, CD8 naive was given two plates, and CD8 memory was given one plate. Blood TCR repertoires of several healthy adults were deeply sequenced to estimate repertoire size and the extent of clonotype sharing between individuals. Libraries were prepared and TCR repertoires were sequenced by different laboratories using diverse techniques, in order to increase sequencing depth and limit assay-specific biases. Leukapheresis yielded between about 0.85 and 9 billion PBMCs per donor. The study at large found these results: Even with the large sequencing depth, rarefaction of the sorted-subset datasets indicated that sequencing was incomplete. Sampling was restricted to blood, and TCR repertoires in tissue are likely to differ from TCR repertoires in blood. Across a few donors, approximately 4.9% of naive CD4, over 3% of naive CD8, 2.3% of memory CD4, and 0.4% of memory CD8 clonotypes were shared. Compared with non-shared clonotypes, clonotypes shared by all four sorted-subset donors had higher generation probabilities. Pairwise subsampling led to the expectation that sequencing depth would affect the degree of clonotype sharing among donors. The small number of donors limited the genetic and exposure-history diversity represented. Larger estimated clonotype richness was generally found for naive subsets than for memory subsets.

Using the deep immunoSEQ assay, TCR CDR3 regions were amplified from genomic DNA by multiplex PCR. Extracted genomic DNA from each cell subset was spread evenly across all wells of several immunoSEQ 96-well plates, with each plate serving as a replicate. For sorted subsets, roughly 200 ng of genomic DNA, equivalent to about 30,000 T cell genomes, went into each replicate PCR. Purified libraries were quantified with a Qubit 3.0 fluorometer, sized on a Bioanalyzer 2100, and re-quantified with the KAPA Library Quantification kit. Each immunoSEQ 96-well plate was sequenced on its own single-read 150-cycle Illumina NextSeq 550 flow cell. Regarding the original processing steps: Because the immunoSEQ output held only junctional sequences and lacked quality scores, the filtering could not match the filtering applied to full-length reads. Sequences were annotated with PyIR, a Python wrapper for IgBLAST v1.9, and V/J genes and CDR3 were assigned using IMGT germline references. Reads with weak V/J assignments (E-value above 1e-6), missing CDR3, stop codons, out-of-frame junctions, or ambiguous translated residues were removed. A V3J clonotype was defined by an identical inferred V gene, J gene, and CDR3 amino acid sequence. Percentage overlap between repertoires was calculated by dividing the number of shared unique clonotypes by the size of the smaller repertoire. Richness of each repertoire was evaluated using RTK rarefaction, the Chao1 estimator, and Recon v2.1 estimates of unobserved clonotypes. OLGA was used to compute generation probabilities for all TCRbeta clonotypes that the gDNA method yielded from a few donors. Sourced from immuneACCESS, this table was stored by TCRdb with only in-frame sequences that have V and J called. A share of the clones is absent; for the studies checked, an unresolved V gene accounts for under half, and the remainder has no known explanation. The V and J calls and clone size come from that table; D and trimming were worked out from the DNA. For this sample there are about 680,000 clones; 90% to 95% appear just once. Clones ranked in the top ten supply approximately 22% of the sample.

CD8 naive samples were CD45RO-negative cells positively selected for CCR7, giving a CD45RA+CCR7+ population that excluded TemRA cells. The donors were healthy, HIV-negative adults with no recently reported acute infections or vaccinations. Every donor was a Caucasian adult living in Nashville, Tennessee, USA. After blood collection by leukapheresis, PBMCs were isolated using Ficoll-Histopaque density gradient centrifugation and then cryopreserved in the vapor phase of liquid nitrogen. Analytical flow cytometry was used to check the purity and quantity of every magnetically sorted T cell population. Genomic DNA was isolated from every sorted fraction and measured by UV absorbance on a Nanodrop 2000c. What was sequenced was naive CD8+ T cells sorted from blood. The cell subset or site label corresponds to: CD45RA+CCR7+. This TCR derives from a man aged 25 to 40 in good health.

The CDR3 here reads CASSQVVTDPSGYTF. The nucleotide sequence is TGCGCCAGCAGCCAAGTTGTGACAGACCCCTCTGGCTACACCTTC. The chain is assembled from TRBV4-3 and TRBJ1-2, with TRBD1 perhaps the D gene, on 5 matching bases. From the cysteine up to the phenylalanine, the CDR3 has a length of 15 residues. The CDR3 DNA has 45 bases and is translated from base 1. The V and J ends are trimmed by 1 base and 7 bases, leaving 16 bases between them. For CDR1 and CDR2, the germline V gene lists LGHNA and YSLEER.